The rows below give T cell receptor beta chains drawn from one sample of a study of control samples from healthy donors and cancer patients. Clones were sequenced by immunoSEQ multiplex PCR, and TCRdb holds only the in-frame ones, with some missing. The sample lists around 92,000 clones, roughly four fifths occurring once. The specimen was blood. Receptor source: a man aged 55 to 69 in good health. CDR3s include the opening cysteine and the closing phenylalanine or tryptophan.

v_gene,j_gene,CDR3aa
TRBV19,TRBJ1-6,CASSTKEHSPLHF
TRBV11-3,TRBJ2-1,CASSSLAEGNEQFF
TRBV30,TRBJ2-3,CAWSGLAGADTQYF
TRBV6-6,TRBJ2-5,CASSYSSTQETQYF
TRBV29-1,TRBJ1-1,CSVQPRGNTEAFF
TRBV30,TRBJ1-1,CAWSNGANMNTEAFF
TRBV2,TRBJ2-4,CASSEGQNKNIQYF
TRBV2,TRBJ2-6,CASTQEQLSGANVLTF
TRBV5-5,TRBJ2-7,CASSRPGGSYEQYF
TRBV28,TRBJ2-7,CASRSPPGQVPYEQYF
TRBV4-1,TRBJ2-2,CASSQAAGAGKSGELFF
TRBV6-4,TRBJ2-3,CASSDGASGRATDTQYF
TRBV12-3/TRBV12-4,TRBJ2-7,CASSLGQKQEQYF
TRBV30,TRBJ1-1,CAWSVTGSTEAFF
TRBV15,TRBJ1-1,CATSRPDSEAFF
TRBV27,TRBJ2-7,CASGTSGKYEQYF
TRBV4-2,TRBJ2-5,CASSQDLVSGGPETQYF
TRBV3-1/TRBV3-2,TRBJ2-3,CASSPRTSGPSTDTQYF
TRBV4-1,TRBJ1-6,CASSQGNRGRNSPLHF
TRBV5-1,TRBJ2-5,CASSWRETQYF
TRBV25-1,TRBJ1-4,CASSTGAEKLFF
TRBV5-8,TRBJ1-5,CASSLQGNNQPQHF
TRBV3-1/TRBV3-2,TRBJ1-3,CASSPQAGYTIYF
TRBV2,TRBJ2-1,CASSDRQGEWNEQFF
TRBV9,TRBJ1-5,CASSVGGRSNQPQHF
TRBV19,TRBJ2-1,CASSRTSGSYNEQFF
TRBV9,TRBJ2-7,CASSVGTANSYEQYF
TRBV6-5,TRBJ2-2,CASNTGVTGELFF
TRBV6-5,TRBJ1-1,CASSPRQANRAEAFF
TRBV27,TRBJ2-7,CASKTLLAATYEQYF
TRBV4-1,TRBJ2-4,CASSQDLRLAGQNIQYF
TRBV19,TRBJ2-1,CASSELAGGPSEQFF
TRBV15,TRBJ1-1,CATSRDLSGTEAFF
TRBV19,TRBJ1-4,CASTGQIATNEKLFF
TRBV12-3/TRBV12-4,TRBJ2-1,CASGQGALYEQFF
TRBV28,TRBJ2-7,CASSYPGTGGYEQYF
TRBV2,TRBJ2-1,CASSEKLGQGGNEQFF
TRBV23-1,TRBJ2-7,CANTGPHEQYF
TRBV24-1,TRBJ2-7,CATVRDSSYEQYF
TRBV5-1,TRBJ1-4,CASSRVINEKLFF
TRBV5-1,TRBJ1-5,CASSRTGSGNQPQHF
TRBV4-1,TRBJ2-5,CASSHMIQTRLRETQYF
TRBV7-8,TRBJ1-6,CASSWYREAPLHF
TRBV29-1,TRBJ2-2,CSVVDSHTGELFF
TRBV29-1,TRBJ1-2,CSGLQGSYGYTF
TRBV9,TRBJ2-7,CASSKTDTSYEQYF
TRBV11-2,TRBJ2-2,CASSLVGTSNTGELFF
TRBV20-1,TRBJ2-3,CSASGTGGSDTQYF
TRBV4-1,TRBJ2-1,CASSQDPVSYNEQFF
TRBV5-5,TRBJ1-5,CASSQTGVSGQPQHF
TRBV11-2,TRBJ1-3,CASSSQGLYGNTIYF
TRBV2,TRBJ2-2,CASSEVAEETGELFF
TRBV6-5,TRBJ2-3,CASHLERTHTQYF
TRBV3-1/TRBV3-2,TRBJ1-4,CASSQDLGVANEKLFF